Sequencing of this T cell receptor beta chain was carried out in a study of regulatory and conventional T cells in RAG deficiency. Worth noting for this clone: Its antigen is currently unknown.

The study's findings and limits: Control T-cell subsets had markedly higher Shannon entropy and lower Simpson indices than RAG-deficient patients.

The data were produced by immunoSEQ multiplex PCR, yet TCRdb's version contains in-frame clones alone and is incomplete. The sample has some 28,000 clones, 85% to 95% seen once; the top ten hold around 0.79%. Regulatory T cells were sorted from blood as CD4+ CD25-high CD127-low cells. These data were also filed under a second study, of regulatory T cells. Per that study: The primer mix had 52 TRBV and 13 TRBJ primers. Patient repertoires had restricted TRB V-J pairs and skewed V and J usage, most in Tregs.

This sequence was found in a human donor in good health. Sample: Tregs sorted from blood.

CDR3 coding DNA: TGTGCCACGGGGAGAAGGGACACTGAAGCTTTCTTT. Amino acids: CATGRRDTEAFF. The rearrangement uses TRBV19 and TRBJ1-1; D is undetermined. Trimming took 10 bases from V and 3 from J, leaving 12 bases between them. This CDR3 contains 12 residues. The germline gives CDR1 LNHDA, CDR2 SQIVND (reference sequence).